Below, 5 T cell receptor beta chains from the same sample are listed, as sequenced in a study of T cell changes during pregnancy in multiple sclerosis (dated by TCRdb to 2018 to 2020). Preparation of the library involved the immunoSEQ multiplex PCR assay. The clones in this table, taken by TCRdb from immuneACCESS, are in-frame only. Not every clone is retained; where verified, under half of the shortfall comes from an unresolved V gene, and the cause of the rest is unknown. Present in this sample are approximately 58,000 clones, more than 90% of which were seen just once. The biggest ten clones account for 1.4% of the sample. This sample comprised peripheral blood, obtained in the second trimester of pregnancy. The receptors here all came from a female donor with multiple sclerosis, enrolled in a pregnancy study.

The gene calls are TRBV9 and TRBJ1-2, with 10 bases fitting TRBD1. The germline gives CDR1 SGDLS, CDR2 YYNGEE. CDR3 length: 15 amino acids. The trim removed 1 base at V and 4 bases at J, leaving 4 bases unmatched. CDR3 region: CASSVPGTGAYGYTF. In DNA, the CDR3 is TGTGCCAGCAGCGTACCCGGGACAGGGGCCTATGGCTACACCTTC.

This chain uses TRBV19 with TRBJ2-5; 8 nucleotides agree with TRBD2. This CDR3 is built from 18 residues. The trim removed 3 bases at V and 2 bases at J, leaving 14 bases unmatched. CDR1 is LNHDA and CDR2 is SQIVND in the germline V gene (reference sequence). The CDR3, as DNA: TGTGCCAGTAGTATGCAGGGTGGTACTAGCGGCCCTCAAGAGACCCAGTACTTC. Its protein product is CASSMQGGTSGPQETQYF.

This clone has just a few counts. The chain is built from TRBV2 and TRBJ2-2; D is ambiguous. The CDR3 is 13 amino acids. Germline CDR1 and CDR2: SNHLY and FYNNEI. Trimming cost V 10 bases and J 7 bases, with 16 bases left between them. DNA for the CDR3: TGTGCCAACCTTAAGAACCGAGGCGGGGAGCTGTTTTTT. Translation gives CANLKNRGGELFF.

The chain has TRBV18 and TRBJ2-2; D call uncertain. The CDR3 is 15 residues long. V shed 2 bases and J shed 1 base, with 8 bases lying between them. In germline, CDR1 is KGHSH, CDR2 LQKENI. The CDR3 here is CASSPSAVNTGELFF. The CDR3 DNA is TGTGCCAGCTCACCATCCGCGGTGAACACCGGGGAGCTGTTTTTT.

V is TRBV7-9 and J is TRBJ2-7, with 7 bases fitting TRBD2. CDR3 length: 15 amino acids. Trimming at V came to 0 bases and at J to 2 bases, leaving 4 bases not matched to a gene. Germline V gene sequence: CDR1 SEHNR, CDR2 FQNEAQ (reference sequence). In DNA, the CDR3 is TGTGCCAGCAGCTTAGCGGCGGGGGTAGCCTACGAGCAGTACTTC. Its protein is CASSLAAGVAYEQYF.